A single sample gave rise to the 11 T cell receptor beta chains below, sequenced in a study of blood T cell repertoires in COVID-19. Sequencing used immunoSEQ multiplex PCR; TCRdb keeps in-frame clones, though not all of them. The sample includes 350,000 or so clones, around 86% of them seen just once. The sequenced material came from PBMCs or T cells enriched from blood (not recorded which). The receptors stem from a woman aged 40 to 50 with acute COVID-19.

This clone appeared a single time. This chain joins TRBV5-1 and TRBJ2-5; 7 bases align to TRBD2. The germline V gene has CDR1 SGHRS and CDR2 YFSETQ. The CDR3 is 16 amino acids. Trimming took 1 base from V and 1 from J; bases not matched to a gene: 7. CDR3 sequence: CASSLNPAGSQETQYF. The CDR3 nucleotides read TGCGCCAGCAGCTTGAATCCAGCGGGGAGCCAAGAGACCCAGTACTTC.

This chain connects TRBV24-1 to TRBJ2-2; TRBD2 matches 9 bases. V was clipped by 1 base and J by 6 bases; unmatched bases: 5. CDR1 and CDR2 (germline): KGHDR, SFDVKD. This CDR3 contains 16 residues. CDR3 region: CATSDLAGGLPGELFF. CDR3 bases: TGTGCCACCAGTGATTTAGCGGGAGGCCTGCCCGGGGAGCTGTTTTTT.

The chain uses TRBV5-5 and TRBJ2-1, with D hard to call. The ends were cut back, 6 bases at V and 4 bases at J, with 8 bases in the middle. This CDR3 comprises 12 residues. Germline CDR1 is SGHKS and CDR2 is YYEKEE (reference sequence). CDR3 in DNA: TGTGCCAGCACTAATATGTACAATGAGCAGTTCTTC. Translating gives CASTNMYNEQFF.

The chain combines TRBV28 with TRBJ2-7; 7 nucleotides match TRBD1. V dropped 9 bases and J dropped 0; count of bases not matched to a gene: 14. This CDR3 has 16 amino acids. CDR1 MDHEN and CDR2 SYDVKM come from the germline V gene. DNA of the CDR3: TGTGCCAGTATAGCGTCCGGGACAGTCTTCTCCTACGAGCAGTACTTC. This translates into CASIASGTVFSYEQYF.

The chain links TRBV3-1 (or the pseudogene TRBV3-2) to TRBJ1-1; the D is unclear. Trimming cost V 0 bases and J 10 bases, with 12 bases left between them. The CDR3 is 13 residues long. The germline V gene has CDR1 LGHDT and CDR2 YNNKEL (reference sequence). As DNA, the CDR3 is TGTGCCAGCAGCCAAGATTTGACGGGTGGAGCTTTCTTT. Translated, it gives CASSQDLTGGAFF.

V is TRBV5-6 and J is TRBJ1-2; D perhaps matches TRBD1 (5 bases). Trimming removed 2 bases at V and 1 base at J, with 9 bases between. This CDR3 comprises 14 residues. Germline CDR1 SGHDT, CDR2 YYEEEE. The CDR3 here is CASSFQGVNYGYTF. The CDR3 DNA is TGTGCCAGCAGCTTTCAAGGGGTTAACTATGGCTACACCTTC.

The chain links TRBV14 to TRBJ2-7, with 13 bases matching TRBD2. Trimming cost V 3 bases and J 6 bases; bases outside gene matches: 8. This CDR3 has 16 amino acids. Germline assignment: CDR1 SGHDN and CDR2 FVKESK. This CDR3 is CASSHKMGLAGIEQYF. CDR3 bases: TGTGCCAGCAGCCATAAGATGGGACTAGCGGGGATCGAGCAGTACTTC.

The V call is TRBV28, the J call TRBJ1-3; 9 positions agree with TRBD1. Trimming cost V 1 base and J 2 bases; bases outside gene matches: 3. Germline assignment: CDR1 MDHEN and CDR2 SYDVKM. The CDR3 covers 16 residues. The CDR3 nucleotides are TGTGCCAGCAGTTTATATAGGACAGGGGCTGGAAACACCATATATTTT. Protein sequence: CASSLYRTGAGNTIYF.

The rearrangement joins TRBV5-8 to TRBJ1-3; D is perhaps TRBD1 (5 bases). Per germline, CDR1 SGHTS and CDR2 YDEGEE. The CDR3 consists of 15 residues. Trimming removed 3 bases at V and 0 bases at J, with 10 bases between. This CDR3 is CASSSTVISGNTIYF. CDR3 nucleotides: TGTGCCAGCAGCTCGACAGTTATCTCTGGAAACACCATATATTTT. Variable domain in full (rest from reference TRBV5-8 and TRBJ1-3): EAGVTQSPTHLIKTRGQQATLRCSPISGHTSVYWYQQALGLGLQFLLWYDEGEERNRGNFPPRFSGRQFPNYSSELNVNALELEDSALYLCASSSTVISGNTIYFGEGSWLTVV.

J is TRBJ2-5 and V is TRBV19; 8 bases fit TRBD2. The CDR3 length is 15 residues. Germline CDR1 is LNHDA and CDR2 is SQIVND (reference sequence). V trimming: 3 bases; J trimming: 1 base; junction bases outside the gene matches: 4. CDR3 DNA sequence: TGTGCCAGTAGTATCTCTAGCGGGTCCCAAGAGACCCAGTACTTC. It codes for CASSISSGSQETQYF.

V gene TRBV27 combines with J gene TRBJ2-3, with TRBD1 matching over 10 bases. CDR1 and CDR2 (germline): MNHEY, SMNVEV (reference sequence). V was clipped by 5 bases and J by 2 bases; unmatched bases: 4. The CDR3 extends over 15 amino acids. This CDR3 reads CASSPRQGATDTQYF. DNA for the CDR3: TGTGCCAGCAGTCCTCGACAGGGGGCCACAGATACGCAGTATTTT.